This T cell receptor (beta chain) was sequenced during a study of blood T cell repertoires in COVID-19. Study background: Collection of acute and convalescent COVID-19 samples took place in the United States, Italy and Spain.

The CDR3 consists of 14 residues. Germline V lookup: CDR1 LGHDT, CDR2 YNNKEL (reference sequence). Trimming at V came to 4 bases and at J to 4 bases, leaving 6 bases not matched to a gene. There are a few counts of this clone. The same CDR3 arises from other DNA sequences in this sample as well. Method: immunoSEQ multiplex PCR; TCRdb's copy keeps in-frame clones and lacks some. The sample holds fewer than 300,000 clones, about 89% seen once. The material sequenced was peripheral blood. This receptor was obtained from a man aged 40-49 years who had recovered from COVID-19. The chain couples TRBV3-1 (or the pseudogene TRBV3-2) to TRBJ1-2; 7 bases agree with TRBD1. The CDR3 DNA reads as TGTGCCAGCAGCCGCTCGACAGGGACCTATGGCTACACCTTC. As protein: CASSRSTGTYGYTF.